This TCR beta chain was captured by sequencing in a study of shared clonotypes between healthy human individuals (dated by TCRdb to the early 2020s). In the study overall: The cohort included three men and a couple of women between 18 and 49 years of age. For each donor, CD4 naive and CD4 memory were each run on three plates, CD8 naive on two plates, and CD8 memory on one plate. The study deeply sequenced blood TCR repertoires of roughly five healthy adults to estimate repertoire size and the extent of clonotype sharing between individuals. Libraries were prepared and TCR repertoires were sequenced by different laboratories using diverse techniques, in order to increase sequencing depth and limit assay-specific biases. Each donor's leukapheresis produced roughly between roughly 0.85 and 9.5 billion PBMCs. Summary of the overall study and its limitations: Sampling was limited to blood, and TCR repertoires in tissue likely differ from TCR repertoires in blood. Based on pairwise subsampling, the degree of clonotype sharing among donors was expected to be affected by sequencing depth. Rarefaction of sorted-subset datasets indicated incomplete sequencing despite the large sequencing depth. Compared with non-shared clonotypes, the clonotypes found in all four sorted-subset donors had higher generation probabilities. Naive subsets generally had larger estimated clonotype richness than memory subsets. Across a handful of donors, about 5.2% of naive CD4, approximately 4% of naive CD8, 2.3% of memory CD4, and approximately 0.4% of memory CD8 clonotypes were shared. Because the study included a small number of donors, the genetic and exposure-history diversity represented was limited.

Using the deep immunoSEQ assay, TCR CDR3 regions were amplified from genomic DNA by multiplex PCR. Extracted genomic DNA from each cell subset was spread evenly across all wells of several immunoSEQ 96-well plates, with each plate serving as a replicate. For sorted subsets, roughly 200 ng of genomic DNA, equivalent to around 30,000 T cell genomes, went into each replicate PCR. Purified libraries were quantified with a Qubit 3.0 fluorometer, sized on a Bioanalyzer 2100, and re-quantified with the KAPA Library Quantification kit. Every immunoSEQ 96-well plate was sequenced on a separate single-read 150-cycle Illumina NextSeq 550 flow cell. The original pipeline was this. Because only junctional sequences without quality scores were contained in the immunoSEQ output, filtering matching that applied to full-length reads could not be performed. Sequences were annotated with PyIR, a Python wrapper for IgBLAST v1.9, using IMGT germline references to assign V/J genes and CDR3. Reads were removed for weak V/J assignments (E-value above 1e-6), missing CDR3, stop codons, out-of-frame junctions, or ambiguous translated residues. A V3J clonotype was defined by an identical inferred V gene, J gene, and CDR3 amino acid sequence. Percentage overlap between repertoires was computed as shared unique clonotypes divided by the size of the smaller repertoire. Repertoire richness was assessed with RTK rarefaction, the Chao1 estimator, and Recon v2.1 estimates of unobserved clonotypes. OLGA was used to compute generation probabilities for all TCRbeta clonotypes that the gDNA method yielded from a few donors. TCRdb carries this immuneACCESS record with in-frame sequences only. Its versions omit some clonotypes, under half of them owing to an unresolved V gene in the studies checked, with the rest unexplained. The V and J calls and clone size were taken over from that table, and D and trimming were inferred from the DNA. This sample holds roughly 850,000 clones; 90% to 98% were observed only once. Around 0.25% of the sample lies in the top ten.

CD8 naive samples were CD45RO-negative cells positively selected for CCR7, giving a CD45RA+CCR7+ population that excluded TemRA cells. Donors were healthy HIV-negative adults with no recently reported acute infections or vaccinations. Only Caucasian adults living in Nashville, Tennessee, USA were represented among the donors. After blood collection by leukapheresis, PBMCs were isolated using Ficoll-Histopaque density gradient centrifugation and then cryopreserved in the vapor phase of liquid nitrogen. Analytical flow cytometry was used to check the purity and quantity of each magnetically sorted T cell population. Genomic DNA was isolated from every sorted fraction and measured by UV absorbance on a Nanodrop 2000c. CDR3 length: 12 amino acids, cysteine to phenylalanine. The sequence is cut down to CDR3 DNA, 36 bases in frame from base 1. Trimming costs V 5 bases and J 8 bases, and their ends lie 10 bases apart. CDR1 and CDR2 are drawn from the germline V gene: WSHSY, SAAADI.

Notes on this clone: Its antigen specificity is not known. The input lacks base qualities; no much larger clone sits a single base away.

In this chain, TRBV10-2 is recombined with TRBJ1-5; the D gene is unclear. The sequence was obtained from a man aged 30 to 45 in good health. Sequencing was carried out using naive CD8+ T cells sorted from blood. Reading the label with the study, this specimen's cell subset or site is: CD45RA+CCR7+. In nucleotides, the sequence is TGCGCCAGCAGTCCTCGTCCGGAGCCCCAGCATTTT. The translation is CASSPRPEPQHF.